Detailed here is one T cell receptor (beta chain). Its antigen is not known. The sample belongs to a study of blood T cells in healthy people across ages. Using a J-beta primer mix together with a sample-barcoded 5' primer, a second PCR was run for 7 to 11 cycles. TCRdb used MiXCR to reprocess the 5' RACE reads, holding one entry per CDR3 protein. The sample has around 870,000 distinct CDR3 sequences; about 28% are singletons. CDR1 MNHEY and CDR2 SVGEGT come from the germline V gene. The CDR3 is 17 residues long. With 8 bases clipped from V and 4 bases from J, the junction kept 11 bases outside the gene matches. Study results and limitations: The study found more naive CD4+ cells and higher diversity in long-lived than aged donors.

The clonotype was recovered from a woman aged 80 or older in good health. This chain links TRBV6-2 or TRBV6-3 with TRBJ2-1, with 13 bases matching TRBD2. The sample consisted of blood. In nucleotides, the CDR3 is TGTGCCAGCGAATATTCCCCGACTAGCGGGGGGTACAATGAGCAGTTCTTC. The encoded protein is CASEYSPTSGGYNEQFF.